This is a list of T cell receptor beta chains from one sample in a study of OX40 agonist ivuxolimab in advanced cancers. Profiling relied on immunoSEQ multiplex PCR, and the TCRdb table lists in-frame clones only, not all of them. There are 55,000 to 65,000 clones in the sample; about 88% occur only once, and around 3.6% lies in the top ten. Material: CD4+ or CD8+ T cells sorted from blood, obtained in a trial of the OX40 agonist ivuxolimab. The source of these receptors is an adult with an advanced solid tumor such as melanoma, head and neck, liver or kidney cancer. The CDR3 runs from the conserved cysteine through the conserved F or W. Fields, in order: J gene, V gene, CDR3 protein.

J gene: TRBJ2-1
V gene: TRBV15
CDR3 protein: CATSGVGGSYNEQFF

J gene: TRBJ2-5
V gene: TRBV7-3
CDR3 protein: CASSLWGGVETQYF

J gene: TRBJ2-3
V gene: TRBV7-3
CDR3 protein: CASSLGLGADTQYF

J gene: TRBJ2-1
V gene: TRBV6-1
CDR3 protein: CATYPGFGNEQFF

J gene: TRBJ1-6
V gene: TRBV6-4
CDR3 protein: CASSAGGGDSPLHF

J gene: TRBJ2-2
V gene: TRBV6-4
CDR3 protein: CASSMKDQGGELFF

J gene: TRBJ2-7
V gene: TRBV7-2
CDR3 protein: CASSPSYGTGGYEQYF

J gene: TRBJ1-5
V gene: TRBV21-1
CDR3 protein: CASSRQGNQPQHF

J gene: TRBJ1-2
V gene: TRBV10-3
CDR3 protein: CAISRGQGDQGYTF

J gene: TRBJ1-3
V gene: TRBV18
CDR3 protein: CASSPGQSLASGNTIYF

J gene: TRBJ1-5
V gene: TRBV2
CDR3 protein: CASSLYSNQPQHF

J gene: TRBJ2-1
V gene: TRBV7-2
CDR3 protein: CASSFSGTNRDEQFF

J gene: TRBJ1-1
V gene: TRBV27
CDR3 protein: CASSRGGVGTEAFF

J gene: TRBJ2-5
V gene: TRBV19
CDR3 protein: CATSGIRETQYF

J gene: TRBJ1-4
V gene: TRBV19
CDR3 protein: CASSGDREGEKLFF

J gene: TRBJ1-5
V gene: TRBV28
CDR3 protein: CASSPRTGRSQPQHF